This T cell receptor (beta chain) was documented in a study of T cells in localized non-small cell lung cancer. Comment on this clone: The antigen remains unidentified.

Profiling relied on immunoSEQ multiplex PCR, and the TCRdb table lists in-frame clones only, not all of them. The table includes about 59,000 clones, roughly 90% detected once. Whole-study findings and limits: Exceeding tumor, uninvolved adjacent lung had the highest T cell clonality.

The sequences come from peripheral blood, collected before any cancer treatment. This receptor was obtained from a man between 40 and 70 years old with stage I squamous cell lung carcinoma.

DNA of the CDR3: TGTGCCAGCAGCCTCAGATATGGGACAGCCCAAGAGACCCAGTACTTC. It specifies CASSLRYGTAQETQYF. This chain joins TRBV14 and TRBJ2-5, with TRBD1 matching over 7 bases. Germline CDR1 SGHDN, CDR2 FVKESK. V lost 4 bases and J lost 1; bases outside the gene matches: 9. The CDR3 is made up of 16 amino acids.